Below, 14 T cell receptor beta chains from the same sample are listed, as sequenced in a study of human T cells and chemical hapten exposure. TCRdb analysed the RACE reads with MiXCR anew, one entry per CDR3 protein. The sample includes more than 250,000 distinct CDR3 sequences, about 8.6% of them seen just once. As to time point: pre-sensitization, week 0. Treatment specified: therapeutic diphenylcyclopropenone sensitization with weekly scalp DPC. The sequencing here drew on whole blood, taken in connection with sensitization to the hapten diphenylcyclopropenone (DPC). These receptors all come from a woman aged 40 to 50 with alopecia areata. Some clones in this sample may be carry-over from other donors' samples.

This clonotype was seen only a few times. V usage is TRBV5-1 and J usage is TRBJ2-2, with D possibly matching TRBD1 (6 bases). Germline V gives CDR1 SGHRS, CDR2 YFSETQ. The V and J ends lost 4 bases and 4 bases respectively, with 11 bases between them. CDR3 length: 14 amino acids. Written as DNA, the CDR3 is TGCGCCAGCAGCATGATGGGGGCCACCGGGGAGCTGTTTTTT. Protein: CASSMMGATGELFF.

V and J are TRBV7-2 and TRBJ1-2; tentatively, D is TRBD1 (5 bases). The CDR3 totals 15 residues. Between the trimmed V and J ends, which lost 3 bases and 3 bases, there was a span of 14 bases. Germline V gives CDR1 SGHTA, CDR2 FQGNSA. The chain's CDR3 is CASSFMGDGYYGYTF. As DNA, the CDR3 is TGTGCCAGCAGCTTTATGGGGGACGGTTACTATGGCTACACCTTC.

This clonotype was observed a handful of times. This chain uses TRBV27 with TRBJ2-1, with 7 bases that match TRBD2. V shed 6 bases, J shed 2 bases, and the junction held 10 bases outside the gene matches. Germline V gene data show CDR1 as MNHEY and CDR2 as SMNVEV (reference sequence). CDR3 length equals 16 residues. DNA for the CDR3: TGTGCCAGCAGAAAAGGGGCGGGAGTCGCCTACAATGAGCAGTTCTTC. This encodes CASRKGAGVAYNEQFF.

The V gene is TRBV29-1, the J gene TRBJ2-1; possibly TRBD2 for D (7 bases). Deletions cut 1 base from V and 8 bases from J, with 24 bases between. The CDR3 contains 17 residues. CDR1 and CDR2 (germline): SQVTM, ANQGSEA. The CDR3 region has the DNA TGCAGCGTTGAAGTACCCTCGGGGAGGGGGGCAGGAGATGAGCAGTTCTTC. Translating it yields CSVEVPSGRGAGDEQFF.

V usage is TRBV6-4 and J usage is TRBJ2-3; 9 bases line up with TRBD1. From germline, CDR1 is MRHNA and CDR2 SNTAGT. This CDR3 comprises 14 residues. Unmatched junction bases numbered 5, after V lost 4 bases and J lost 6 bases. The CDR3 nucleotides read TGTGCCAGCAGTGCGGGACAGGGCTGGGATACGCAGTATTTT. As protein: CASSAGQGWDTQYF.

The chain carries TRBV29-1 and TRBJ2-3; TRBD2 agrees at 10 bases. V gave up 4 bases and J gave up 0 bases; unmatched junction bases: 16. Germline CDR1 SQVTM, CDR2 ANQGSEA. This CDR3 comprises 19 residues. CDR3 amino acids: CSVVRASGSRVFSTDTQYF. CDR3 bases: TGCAGCGTTGTTCGGGCTAGCGGGAGCCGGGTTTTTAGCACAGATACGCAGTATTTT.

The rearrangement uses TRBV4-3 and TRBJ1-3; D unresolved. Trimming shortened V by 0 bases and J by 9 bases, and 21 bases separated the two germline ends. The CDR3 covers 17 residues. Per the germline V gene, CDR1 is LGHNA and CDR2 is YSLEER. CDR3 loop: CASSQDRAGDLGGTIYF. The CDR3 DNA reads TGCGCCAGCAGCCAAGATAGGGCAGGCGACTTAGGAGGCACCATATATTTT.

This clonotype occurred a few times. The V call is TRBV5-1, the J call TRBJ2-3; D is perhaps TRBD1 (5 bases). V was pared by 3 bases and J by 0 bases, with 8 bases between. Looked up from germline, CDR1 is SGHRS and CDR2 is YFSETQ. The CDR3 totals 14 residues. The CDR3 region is CASSWGSSTDTQYF. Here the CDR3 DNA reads TGCGCCAGCAGCTGGGGCAGTAGCACAGATACGCAGTATTTT.

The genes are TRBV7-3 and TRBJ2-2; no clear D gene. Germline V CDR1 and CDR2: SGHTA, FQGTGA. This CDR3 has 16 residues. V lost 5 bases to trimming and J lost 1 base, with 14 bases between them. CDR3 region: CASSPTRALNTGELFF. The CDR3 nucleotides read TGTGCCAGCAGCCCCACCCGGGCTTTGAACACCGGGGAGCTGTTTTTT.

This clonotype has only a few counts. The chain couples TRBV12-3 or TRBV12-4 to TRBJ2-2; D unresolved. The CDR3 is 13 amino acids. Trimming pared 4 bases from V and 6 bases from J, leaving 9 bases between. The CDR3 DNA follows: TGTGCCAGCAGTTGGGCCGGGCCCGGGGAGCTGTTTTTT. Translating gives CASSWAGPGELFF.

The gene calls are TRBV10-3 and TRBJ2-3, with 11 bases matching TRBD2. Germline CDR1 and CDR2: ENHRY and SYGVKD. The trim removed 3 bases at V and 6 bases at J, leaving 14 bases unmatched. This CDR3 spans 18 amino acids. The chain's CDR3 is CAISDQLPSGRMADTQYF. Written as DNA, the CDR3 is TGTGCCATCAGTGACCAGTTACCTAGCGGGAGGATGGCGGATACGCAGTATTTT.

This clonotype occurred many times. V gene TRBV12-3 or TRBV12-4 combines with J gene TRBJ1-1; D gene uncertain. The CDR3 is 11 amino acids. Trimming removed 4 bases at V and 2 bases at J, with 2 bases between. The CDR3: CASSSNTEAFF. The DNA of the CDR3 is TGTGCCAGCAGTTCCAACACTGAAGCTTTCTTT.

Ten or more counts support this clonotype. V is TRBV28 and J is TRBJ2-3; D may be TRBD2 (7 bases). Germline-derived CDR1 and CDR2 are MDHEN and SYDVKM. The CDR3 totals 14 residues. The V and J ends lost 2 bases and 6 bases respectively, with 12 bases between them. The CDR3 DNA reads TGTGCCAGCAGTTTAGAGGGAGGGGGGGATACGCAGTATTTT. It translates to CASSLEGGGDTQYF.

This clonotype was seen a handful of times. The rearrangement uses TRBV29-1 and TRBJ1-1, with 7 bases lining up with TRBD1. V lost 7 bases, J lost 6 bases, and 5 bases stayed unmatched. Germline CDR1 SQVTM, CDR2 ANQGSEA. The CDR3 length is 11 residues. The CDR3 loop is CSAHRGSEAFF. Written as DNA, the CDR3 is TGCAGCGCCCACAGGGGTTCTGAAGCTTTCTTT.